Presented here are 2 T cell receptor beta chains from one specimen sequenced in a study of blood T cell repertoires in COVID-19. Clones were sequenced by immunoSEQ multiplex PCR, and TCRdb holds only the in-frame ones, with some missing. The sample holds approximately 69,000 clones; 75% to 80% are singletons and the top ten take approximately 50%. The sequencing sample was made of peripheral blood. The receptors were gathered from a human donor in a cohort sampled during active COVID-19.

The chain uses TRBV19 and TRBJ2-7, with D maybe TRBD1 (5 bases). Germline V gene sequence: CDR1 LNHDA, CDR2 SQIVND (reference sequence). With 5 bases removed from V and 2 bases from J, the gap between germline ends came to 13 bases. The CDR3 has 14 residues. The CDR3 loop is CASSFSLGAYEQYF. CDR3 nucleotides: TGTGCCAGTAGTTTCTCATTAGGGGCCTACGAGCAGTACTTC.

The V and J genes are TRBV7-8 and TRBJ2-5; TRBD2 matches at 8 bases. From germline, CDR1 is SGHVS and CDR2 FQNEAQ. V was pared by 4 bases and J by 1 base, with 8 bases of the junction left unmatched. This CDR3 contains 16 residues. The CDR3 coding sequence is TGTGCCAGCAGCTCCGCCAGCGGGGGAGTCCAAGAGACCCAGTACTTC. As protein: CASSSASGGVQETQYF.